The present T cell receptor (beta chain) was sequenced within a study of T cells after yellow fever vaccination. Study outcomes and limitations: Contamination of FACS-sorted repertoires by abundant clonotypes from the bulk population could occur. Overall, a small share of clonotypes was seen in both CD4 and CD8 compartments.

TCRdb re-derived calls from the 5' RACE reads in MiXCR, one entry per CDR3 protein. The data hold approximately 300,000 distinct CDR3 sequences, with approximately 12% observed a single time. This clonotype has just a few counts. Its antigen remains unidentified. Trimming took 1 base from V and 7 from J; bases not matched to a gene: 3. The CDR3 covers 14 residues. Germline-derived CDR1 and CDR2 are SGHVS and FQNEAQ. The chain uses TRBV7-8 and TRBJ1-4; 7 bases are shared with TRBD1. The sample here was CD4+ T cells sorted from PBMCs, taken 45 days after the yellow fever booster vaccination. This clonotype was obtained from a man between 18 and 35 years old who received the YFV17D yellow fever vaccine. The CDR3 nucleotides read TGTGCCAGCAGCTTAGGACAGGGATTTGAAAAACTGTTTTTT. Translated, it gives CASSLGQGFEKLFF.